This T cell receptor beta chain was sequenced in a study of OX40 agonist ivuxolimab in advanced cancers. The table came from immunoSEQ multiplex PCR; TCRdb's copy has only in-frame clones and leaves some out. The sample lists some 60,000 clones, 91% occurring once. This clone is classed as large (0.1 to 1%). V lost 8 bases to trimming and J lost 0 bases; unmatched junction nucleotides: 3. Germline V CDR1 and CDR2: MDHEN, SYDVKM. This CDR3 is 13 amino acids long. This rearrangement joins TRBV28 to TRBJ1-2; 7 bases are shared with TRBD1. The source of this sequence is an adult with an advanced solid tumor such as melanoma, head and neck, liver or kidney cancer. The sequences come from CD4+ or CD8+ T cells sorted from blood, collected in a trial of the OX40 agonist ivuxolimab. Here the CDR3 reads CASGTESNYGYTF. CDR3 nucleotide sequence: TGTGCCAGCGGGACAGAGTCTAACTATGGCTACACCTTC.